Shown below are 8 T cell receptor beta chains from a single sample sequenced in a study of cytomegalovirus exposure and HLA in healthy donors. In the PCR, 60 Vbeta and 13 Jbeta primers were used. Profiled with immunoSEQ multiplex PCR; TCRdb holds only in-frame clones, not every one. The table records about 140,000 clones, about 78% of them present only once. The sample was PBMCs. The receptors derive from a young man in good health and CMV-seronegative.

This chain links TRBV11-3 with TRBJ2-7; possibly TRBD1 for D (5 bases). Germline loops: CDR1 SGHNT, CDR2 YENEEA. The CDR3 is 17 residues long. V lost 5 bases, J lost 2 bases, and 22 bases lay in between. The CDR3 DNA is TGTGCCAGCAGCCCCCATGTGCAAGGGGCTGGAGCCTACGAGCAGTACTTC. It encodes CASSPHVQGAGAYEQYF.

The rearrangement links TRBV11-2 to TRBJ2-7; 8 nucleotides match TRBD1. With 4 bases clipped from V and 2 bases from J, the junction kept 7 bases outside the gene matches. The CDR3 is 15 residues long. Germline CDR1 is SGHAT and CDR2 is FQNNGV. CDR3 DNA: TGTGCCAGCAGCTACCGGGACAGGCTCGCCTACGAGCAGTACTTC. It encodes CASSYRDRLAYEQYF.

The chain has TRBV28 and TRBJ1-5; possibly TRBD1 for D (6 bases). The CDR3 runs 15 residues. V was shortened by 5 bases and J by 0 bases, with 11 bases between the two germline ends. Germline V gene lookup returns CDR1 MDHEN and CDR2 SYDVKM. CDR3 region: CASSHRENSNQPQHF. The CDR3 nucleotides are TGTGCCAGCAGTCACAGGGAGAATAGCAATCAGCCCCAGCATTTT.

This clone was detected only a few times. This chain links TRBV5-4 with TRBJ1-1; D is perhaps TRBD1 (5 bases). Trimming pared 6 bases from V and 5 bases from J, leaving 14 bases between. Looked up from germline, CDR1 is SGHNT and CDR2 is YYREEE (reference sequence). CDR3 length equals 13 residues. Here the CDR3 reads CASMHGGMTEAFF. CDR3 nucleotides: TGTGCCAGCATGCATGGGGGGATGACTGAAGCTTTCTTT.

This sequence joins TRBV28 and TRBJ2-1, with 10 positions matching TRBD2. CDR1 is MDHEN, CDR2 SYDVKM, per germline. The CDR3 totals 16 residues. Trimming cost V 2 bases and J 7 bases; bases outside gene matches: 8. This chain's CDR3 is CASSLGSSGRGNEQFF. The DNA for the CDR3 is TGTGCCAGCAGTTTAGGGTCTAGCGGGAGAGGGAATGAGCAGTTCTTC.

This chain links TRBV10-1 with TRBJ1-3; weak D call: TRBD1 (5 bases). Trimming left V 5 bases short and J 1 base short, with 9 bases between. Germline V gives CDR1 WNHNN, CDR2 SYGVQD (reference sequence). CDR3 length: 14 residues. CDR3 in DNA: TGCGCCAGCAGTCCAGGGTTTTCTGGAAACACCATATATTTT. It is translated as CASSPGFSGNTIYF.

The chain links TRBV11-3 to TRBJ1-4; tentatively, D is TRBD1 (6 bases). The V and J ends lost 4 bases and 7 bases respectively, with 13 bases between them. The V gene's germline CDR1 is SGHNT and CDR2 YENEEA. The CDR3 is made up of 14 amino acids. The CDR3 here is CASSSSGVPEKLFF. The CDR3 DNA reads TGTGCCAGCAGCTCCTCAGGGGTGCCTGAAAAACTGTTTTTT.

The V gene is TRBV5-1, the J gene TRBJ1-1; D gene ambiguous. This CDR3 region has 13 residues. Trimming stripped 4 bases from V and 0 bases from J, with 7 bases between. Germline CDR1 reads SGHRS; CDR2 reads YFSETQ. The CDR3 loop is CASSHPVNTEAFF. CDR3 in DNA: TGCGCCAGCAGCCACCCAGTGAACACTGAAGCTTTCTTT.